This T cell receptor beta chain is from a study of cytomegalovirus exposure and HLA in healthy donors. Study-wide results and caveats: Through in vitro validation, a few CMV-associated chains were shown to be specific for CMV antigens. According to the study, 150 to 200 TCR beta chains were cytomegalovirus-associated.

To note about this clone: The antigen is undetermined.

The CDR3 is made up of 14 amino acids. V dropped 5 bases and J dropped 0 bases, with 13 bases sitting between them. Germline assignment: CDR1 SQVTM and CDR2 ANQGSEA. Profiled with immunoSEQ multiplex PCR; TCRdb holds only in-frame clones, not every one. Of about 140,000 clones listed, around 86% are singletons. Sequencing was done on a sample of PBMCs. The chain employs TRBV29-1 and TRBJ1-1; possibly TRBD1 for D (5 bases). This receptor was identified in a young man in good health and CMV-seropositive. CDR3: CSVTGVGVNTEAFF. Here the CDR3 DNA reads TGCAGCGTTACGGGGGTCGGAGTGAACACTGAAGCTTTCTTT.